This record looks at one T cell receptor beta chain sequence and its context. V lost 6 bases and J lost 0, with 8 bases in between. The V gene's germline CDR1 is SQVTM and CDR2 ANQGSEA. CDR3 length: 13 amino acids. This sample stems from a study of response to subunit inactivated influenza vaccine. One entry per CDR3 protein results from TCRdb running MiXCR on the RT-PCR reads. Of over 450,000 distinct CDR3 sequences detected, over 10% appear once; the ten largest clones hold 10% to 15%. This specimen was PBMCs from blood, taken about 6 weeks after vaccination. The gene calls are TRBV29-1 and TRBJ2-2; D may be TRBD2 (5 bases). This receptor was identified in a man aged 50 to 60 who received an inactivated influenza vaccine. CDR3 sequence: CSVQLANTGELFF. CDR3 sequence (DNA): TGCAGCGTCCAACTAGCGAACACCGGGGAGCTGTTTTTT.